This entry lists 4 T cell receptor beta chains sequenced from one sample in a study of PD-L1 blockade in urothelial cancer. Only in-frame clones appear in the TCRdb table, and some are missing; sequencing was by immunoSEQ multiplex PCR. The sample records about 110,000 clones, approximately 86% being singletons. Sequencing was performed on PBMCs, taken around atezolizumab (anti-PD-L1) treatment. These TCRs come from a man aged 45-65 years with urothelial cancer.

The chain employs TRBV6-5 and TRBJ1-1; D unclear. The CDR3 extends over 15 amino acids. V shed 2 bases and J shed 5 bases, with 15 bases lying between them. Looked up from germline, CDR1 is MNHEY and CDR2 is SVGAGI. This chain's CDR3 is CASSYGWQAGTEAFF. CDR3 in DNA: TGTGCCAGCAGTTACGGGTGGCAGGCGGGGACTGAAGCTTTCTTT.

The chain has TRBV27 and TRBJ1-2; 7 positions agree with TRBD1. Germline V gene data show CDR1 as MNHEY and CDR2 as SMNVEV (reference sequence). This CDR3 region has 17 residues. J was trimmed by 0 bases and V by 2 bases; bases with no gene match: 9. CDR3 protein: CASSLLGGQPANYGYTF. The CDR3 nucleotides read TGTGCCAGCAGTTTACTAGGGGGCCAACCCGCTAACTATGGCTACACCTTC.

The chain is built from TRBV7-2 and TRBJ2-7; the D gene is possibly TRBD1 (6 bases). The germline gives CDR1 SGHTA, CDR2 FQGNSA. The CDR3 has 14 amino acids. V was shortened by 7 bases and J by 4 bases, with 17 bases between the two germline ends. The DNA of the CDR3 is TGTGCCAGCACCCCGGGACACTCTTCTTACGAGCAGTACTTC. Amino acid sequence: CASTPGHSSYEQYF.

This chain links TRBV19 with TRBJ1-3; D is unclear. Germline lookup yields CDR1 LNHDA and CDR2 SQIVND (reference sequence). V lost 4 bases and J lost 0, with 10 bases in between. The CDR3 has 15 amino acids. CDR3 amino acids: CASSNRQASGNTIYF. As DNA, the CDR3 is TGTGCCAGTAGTAACCGTCAGGCCTCTGGAAACACCATATATTTT. Looking up the rest from reference TRBV19 and TRBJ1-3 gives the full variable domain: DGGITQSPKYLFRKEGQNVTLSCEQNLNHDAMYWYRQDPGQGLRLIYYSQIVNDFQKGDIAEGYSVSREKKESFPLTVTSAQKNPTAFYLCASSNRQASGNTIYFGEGSWLTVV.